Sequencing of this T cell receptor (beta chain) was carried out in a study of PD-1 blockade in mismatch repair-deficient tumors. Broader study findings: Tumor-resident clones, often undetectable pretreatment in blood, expanded then contracted after pembrolizumab.

Germline-derived CDR1 and CDR2 are MGHRA and YSYEKL. The CDR3 length is 15 residues. The V gene lost 2 bases and the J gene lost 0 bases, with 8 bases spanning the gap. Every patient had mismatch repair deficiency by PCR or immunohistochemistry. Here immunoSEQ multiplex PCR was the method, and the copy in TCRdb shows in-frame clones only, minus some. Of around 130,000 clones listed, more than 70% are singletons. This clone was found once. Its antigen remains unidentified. The receptor comes from an adult with mismatch repair-deficient cancer. The sample consisted of peripheral blood, taken approximately 73 weeks after starting pembrolizumab. V is TRBV4-1 and J is TRBJ2-4, with no clear D. The CDR3 loop is CASSQSTLAKNIQYF. The CDR3 region has the DNA TGCGCCAGCAGCCAATCTACCTTAGCCAAAAACATTCAGTACTTC.